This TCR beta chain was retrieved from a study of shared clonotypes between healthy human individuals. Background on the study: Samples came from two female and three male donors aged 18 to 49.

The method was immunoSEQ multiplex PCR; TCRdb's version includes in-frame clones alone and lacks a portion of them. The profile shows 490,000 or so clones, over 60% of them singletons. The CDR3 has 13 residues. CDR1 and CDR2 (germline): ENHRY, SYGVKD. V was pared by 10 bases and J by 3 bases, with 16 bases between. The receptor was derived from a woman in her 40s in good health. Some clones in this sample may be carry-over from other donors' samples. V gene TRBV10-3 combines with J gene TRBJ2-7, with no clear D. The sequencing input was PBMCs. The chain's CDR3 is CATAPGTDYEQYF. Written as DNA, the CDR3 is TGTGCCACAGCTCCGGGTACGGACTACGAGCAGTACTTC.